The sequence of this T cell receptor (beta chain) was determined in a study of human T cells and chemical hapten exposure (dated by TCRdb to about 2021). Regarding the study in general: For sensitization, 2% DPC in acetone was applied to an approximately 2 cm by approximately 2 cm area of upper inner arm skin. Patients additionally received weekly therapeutic DPC doses to the scalp throughout the roughly 25-week study period. Patch testing was performed on the upper back with Finn chambers containing 0.01% DPC, and the patch tests were scored after 6 days according to International Contact Dermatitis Research Group standards. Alopecia areata with under or over 50% scalp involvement, alopecia totalis and alopecia universalis were represented in the patient cohort, which was mostly female. Libraries were combined into a pool for sequencing, and differences in TCR yield between samples came mainly from small differences in library volumes within the pool. The study tracked peripheral blood TCR repertoire changes in vivo during primary and secondary sensitization to the hapten diphenylcyclopropenone (DPC) in alopecia patients. Blood samples were taken from patients before sensitization (week 0) and then at 2, 6 and about 24 weeks after DPC sensitization. For TCR sequencing, blood came from about 28 alopecia patients at anywhere from one to four time points (pre-sensitization, 2, 6 and 24 weeks).

A note on this clonotype: The antigen it binds to is not known. No base qualities exist here, and no much larger clone lies one base off it.

General conclusions and limits of the study: All patients had alopecia, a presumed autoimmune disease, so their immune response might differ from that of healthy individuals. Significantly more large CDR3 similarity clusters were formed by expanded TCRs than by pre-sensitization or healthy control sets, consistent with antigen-driven responses. Patch test score correlated positively with the number of PT1 expanded TCRs, reaching significance at thresholds 8, 16 and 32 but not at 4. Repeated subsampling changed both the strength of the expansion versus patch-test correlation and the threshold at which that correlation became significant. The number of TCRs above 1 in 1000 frequency did not change with DPC sensitization; there was no evidence of global repertoire structure alterations.

Sample time point, as interpreted from the label and publication: patch test 3, about 24 weeks after DPC sensitization. According to the study, the label for this sample's treatment or condition signals: therapeutic diphenylcyclopropenone sensitization with weekly scalp DPC. At every patch-test visit, the blood draw took place before the patch test was put on. Eligible patients were aged 18 to 70, diagnosed with alopecia, deemed suitable for DPC therapy, and excluded if pregnant. Total RNA was isolated from unfractionated whole blood collected in Tempus Blood RNA tubes. The germline V gene (reference sequence) gives CDR1 as LNHNV and CDR2 as YYDKDF. Inclusive of the bounding cysteine and phenylalanine, the CDR3 is 16 residues long. Only the CDR3 portion is preserved as DNA: 48 bases, with reading frame beginning at the first base. Trimming takes 1 base from V and 0 bases from J, and the germline ends sit 10 bases apart.

Receptor libraries were prepared by RACE. Data came from a NextSeq 500. During library preparation, unique molecular identifiers were attached to individual cDNA molecules so that TCRs could be counted quantitatively and reproducibly. For every blood RNA sample, sequencing covered both the TCR alpha and TCR beta chains. The study's own analysis went as follows. The median number of TCRs per sample was approximately 93,000, ranging from about 20,000 to 690,600. The Decombinator software suite was used to annotate the V, J and CDR3 of the TCR reads. For the PS versus PT1 abundance plots, all samples were subsampled to the same number of TCRs (28,000). Expanded TCRs were defined as absent before sensitization and observed at least eight times at the 2-week time point. TCRdb trimmed the raw reads at Q25, called clones with MiXCR and kept productive beta chains. Each entry is one CDR3 protein sequence, shown with its most common DNA and genes. TCRdb, not the authors, supplied the V and J calls. Across this sample there are some 170,000 distinct CDR3 sequences, with roughly 25% seen only once. The top ten hold around 1.9% of the sample.

This TCR derives from a woman between 18 and 29 years old with alopecia areata. Some clones in this sample may be carry-over from other donors' samples. Sequenced material: whole blood, taken in connection with sensitization to the hapten diphenylcyclopropenone (DPC). The chain employs TRBV15 and TRBJ1-5; possibly the D gene is TRBD1, per 5 matching bases. CDR3 sequence: CATSRVGGDSNQPQHF. DNA sequence: TGTGCCACCAGCAGAGTAGGAGGGGATAGCAATCAGCCCCAGCATTTT.